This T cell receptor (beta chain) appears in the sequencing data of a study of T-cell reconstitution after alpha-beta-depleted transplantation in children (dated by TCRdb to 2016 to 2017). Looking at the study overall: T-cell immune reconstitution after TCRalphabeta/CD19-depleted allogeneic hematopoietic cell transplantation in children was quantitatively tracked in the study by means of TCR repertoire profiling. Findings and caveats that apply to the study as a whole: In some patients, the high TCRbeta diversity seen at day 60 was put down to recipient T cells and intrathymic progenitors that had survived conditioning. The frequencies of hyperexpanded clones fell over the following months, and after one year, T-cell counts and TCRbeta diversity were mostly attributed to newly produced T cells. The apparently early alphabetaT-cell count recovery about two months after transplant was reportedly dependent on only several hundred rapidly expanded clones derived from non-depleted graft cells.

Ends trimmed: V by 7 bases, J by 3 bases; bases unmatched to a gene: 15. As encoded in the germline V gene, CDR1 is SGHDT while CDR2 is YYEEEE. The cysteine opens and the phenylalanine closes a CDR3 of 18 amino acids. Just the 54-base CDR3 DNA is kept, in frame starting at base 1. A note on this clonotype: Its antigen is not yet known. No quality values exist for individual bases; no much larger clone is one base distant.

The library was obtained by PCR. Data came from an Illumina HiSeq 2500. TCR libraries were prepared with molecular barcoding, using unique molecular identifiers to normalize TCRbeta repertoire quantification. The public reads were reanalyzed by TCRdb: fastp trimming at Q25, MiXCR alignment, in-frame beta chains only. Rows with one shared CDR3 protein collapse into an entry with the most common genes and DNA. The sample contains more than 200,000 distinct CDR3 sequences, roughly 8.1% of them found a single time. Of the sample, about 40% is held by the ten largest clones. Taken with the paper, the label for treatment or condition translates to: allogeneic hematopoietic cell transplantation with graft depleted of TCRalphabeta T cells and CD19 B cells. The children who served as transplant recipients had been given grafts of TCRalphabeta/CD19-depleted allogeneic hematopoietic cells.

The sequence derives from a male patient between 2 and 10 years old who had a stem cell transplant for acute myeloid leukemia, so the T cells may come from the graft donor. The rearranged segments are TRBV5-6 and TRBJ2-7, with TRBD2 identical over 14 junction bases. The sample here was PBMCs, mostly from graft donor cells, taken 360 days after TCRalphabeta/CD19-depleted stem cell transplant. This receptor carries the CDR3 CASGDVTSGRAIDYEQYF. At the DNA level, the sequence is TGTGCCAGCGGTGACGTGACTAGCGGGAGGGCCATTGACTACGAGCAGTACTTC. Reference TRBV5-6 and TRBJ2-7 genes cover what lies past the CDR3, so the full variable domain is DAGVTQSPTHLIKTRGQQVTLRCSPKSGHDTVSWYQQALGQGPQFIFQYYEEEERQRGNFPDRFSGHQFPNYSSELNVNALLLGDSALYLCASGDVTSGRAIDYEQYFGPGTRLTVT.